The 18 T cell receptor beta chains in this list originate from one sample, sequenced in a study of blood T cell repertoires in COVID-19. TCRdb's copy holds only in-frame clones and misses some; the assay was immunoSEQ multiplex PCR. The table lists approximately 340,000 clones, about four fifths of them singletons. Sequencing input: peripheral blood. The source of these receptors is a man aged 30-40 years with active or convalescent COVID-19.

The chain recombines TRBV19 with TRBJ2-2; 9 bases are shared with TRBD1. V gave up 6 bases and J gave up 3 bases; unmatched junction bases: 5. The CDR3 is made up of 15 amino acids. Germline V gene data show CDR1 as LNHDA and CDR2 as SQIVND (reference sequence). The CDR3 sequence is CASSTGTGYTGELFF. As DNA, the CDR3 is TGTGCCAGTAGCACCGGGACAGGGTACACCGGGGAGCTGTTTTTT.

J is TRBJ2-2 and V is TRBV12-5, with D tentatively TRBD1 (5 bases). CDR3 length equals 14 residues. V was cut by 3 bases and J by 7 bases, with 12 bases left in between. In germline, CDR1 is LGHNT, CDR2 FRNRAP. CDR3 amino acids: CASGFGPRDGELFF. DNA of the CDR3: TGTGCTAGTGGTTTCGGGCCCAGGGACGGGGAGCTGTTTTTT.

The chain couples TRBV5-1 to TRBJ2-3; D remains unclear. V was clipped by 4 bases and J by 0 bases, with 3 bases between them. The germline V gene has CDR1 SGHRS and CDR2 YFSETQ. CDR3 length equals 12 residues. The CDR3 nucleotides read TGCGCCAGCAGCCCAAGCACAGATACGCAGTATTTT. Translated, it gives CASSPSTDTQYF.

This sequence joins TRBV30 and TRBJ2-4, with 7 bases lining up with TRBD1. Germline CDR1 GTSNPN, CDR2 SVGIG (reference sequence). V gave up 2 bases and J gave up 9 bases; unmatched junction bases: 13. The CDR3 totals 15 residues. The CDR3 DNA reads TGTGCCTGGAGTACCCGGACAGGTGCCCTGGGCATTCAGTACTTC. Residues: CAWSTRTGALGIQYF.

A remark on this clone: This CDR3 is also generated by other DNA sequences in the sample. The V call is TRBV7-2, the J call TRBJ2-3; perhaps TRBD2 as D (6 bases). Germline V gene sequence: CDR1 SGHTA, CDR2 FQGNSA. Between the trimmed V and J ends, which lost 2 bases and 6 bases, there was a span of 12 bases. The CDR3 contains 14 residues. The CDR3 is CASSLLAGRDTQYF. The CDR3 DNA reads TGTGCCAGCAGCTTATTGGCGGGACGGGATACGCAGTATTTT.

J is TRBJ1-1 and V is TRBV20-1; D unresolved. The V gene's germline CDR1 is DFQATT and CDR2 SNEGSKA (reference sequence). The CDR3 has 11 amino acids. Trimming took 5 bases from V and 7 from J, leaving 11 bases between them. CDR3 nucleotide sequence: TGCAGTGCTGGCCCAAGGAGTGAAGCTTTCTTT. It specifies CSAGPRSEAFF.

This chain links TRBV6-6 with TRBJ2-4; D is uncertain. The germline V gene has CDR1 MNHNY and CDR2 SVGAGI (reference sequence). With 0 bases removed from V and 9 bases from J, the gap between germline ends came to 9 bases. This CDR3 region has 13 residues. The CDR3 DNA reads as TGTGCCAGCAGTTACTCGAGGCCCGGCATTCAGTACTTC. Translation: CASSYSRPGIQYF.

The CDR3 loop reads CASSLPLAGVADTQYF. The CDR3 region has the DNA TGTGCCAGCAGCTTACCTCTAGCGGGAGTGGCAGATACGCAGTATTTT. The chain couples TRBV5-4 to TRBJ2-3; TRBD2 agrees at 10 bases. The CDR3 is made up of 16 amino acids. Unmatched junction bases numbered 7, after V lost 2 bases and J lost 4 bases. CDR1 is SGHNT, CDR2 YYREEE, per germline (reference sequence).

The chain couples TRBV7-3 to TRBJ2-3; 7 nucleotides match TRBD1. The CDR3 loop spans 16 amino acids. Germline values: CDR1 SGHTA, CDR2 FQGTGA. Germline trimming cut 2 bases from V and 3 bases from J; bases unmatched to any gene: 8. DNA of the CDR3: TGTGCCAGCAGCTTAGAGGGGGCAAGGGGGACAGATACGCAGTATTTT. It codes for CASSLEGARGTDTQYF. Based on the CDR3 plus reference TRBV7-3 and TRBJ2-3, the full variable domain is GAGVSQTPSNKVTEKGKYVELRCDPISGHTALYWYRQSLGQGPEFLIYFQGTGAADDSGLPNDRFFAVRPEGSVSTLKIQRTERGDSAVYLCASSLEGARGTDTQYFGPGTRLTVL.

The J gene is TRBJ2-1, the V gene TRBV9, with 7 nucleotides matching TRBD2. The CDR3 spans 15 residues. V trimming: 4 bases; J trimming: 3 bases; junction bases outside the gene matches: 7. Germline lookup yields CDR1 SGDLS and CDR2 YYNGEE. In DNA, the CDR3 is TGTGCCAGCAGCCCGGGGGGAGGAATCTACAATGAGCAGTTCTTC. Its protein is CASSPGGGIYNEQFF.

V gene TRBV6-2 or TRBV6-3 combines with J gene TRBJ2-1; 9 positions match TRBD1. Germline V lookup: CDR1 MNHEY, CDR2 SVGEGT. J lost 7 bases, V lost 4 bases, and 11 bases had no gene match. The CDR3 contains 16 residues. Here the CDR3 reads CASSSVGTGRLNEQFF. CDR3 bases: TGTGCCAGCAGTTCTGTCGGGACAGGGAGGTTGAATGAGCAGTTCTTC.

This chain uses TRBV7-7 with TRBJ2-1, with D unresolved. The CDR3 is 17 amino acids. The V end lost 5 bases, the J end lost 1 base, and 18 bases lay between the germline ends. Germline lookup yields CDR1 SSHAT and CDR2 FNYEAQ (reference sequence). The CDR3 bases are TGTGCCAGCAGCCCCCGGAGCAGTCCCGTTTCCTACAATGAGCAGTTCTTC. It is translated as CASSPRSSPVSYNEQFF.

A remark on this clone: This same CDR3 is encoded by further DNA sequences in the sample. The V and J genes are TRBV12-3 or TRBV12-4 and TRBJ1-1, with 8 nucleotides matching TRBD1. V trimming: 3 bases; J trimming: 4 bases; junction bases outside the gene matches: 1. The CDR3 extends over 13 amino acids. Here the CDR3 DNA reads TGTGCCAGCAGTTTCACAGGGGGCACTGAAGCTTTCTTT. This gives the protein CASSFTGGTEAFF.

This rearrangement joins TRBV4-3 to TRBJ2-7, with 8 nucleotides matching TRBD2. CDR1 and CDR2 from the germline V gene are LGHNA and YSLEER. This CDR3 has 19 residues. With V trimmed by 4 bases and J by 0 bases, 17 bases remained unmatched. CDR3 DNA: TGCGCCAGCAGCCGGACTCGAACTAGCGGAACCTCTAGCTCCTACGAGCAGTACTTC. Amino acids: CASSRTRTSGTSSSYEQYF.

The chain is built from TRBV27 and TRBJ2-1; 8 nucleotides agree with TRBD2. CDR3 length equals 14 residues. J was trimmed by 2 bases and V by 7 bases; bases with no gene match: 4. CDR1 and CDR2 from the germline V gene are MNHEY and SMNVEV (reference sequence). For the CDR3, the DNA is TGTGCCAGCAATCGGGGGGGGGCCTACAATGAGCAGTTCTTC. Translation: CASNRGGAYNEQFF.

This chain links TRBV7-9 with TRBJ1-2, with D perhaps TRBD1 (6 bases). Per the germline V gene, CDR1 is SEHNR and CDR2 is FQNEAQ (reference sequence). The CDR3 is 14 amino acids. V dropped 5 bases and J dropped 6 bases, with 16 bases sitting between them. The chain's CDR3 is CASSEHTGNDGYTF. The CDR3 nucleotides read TGTGCCAGCAGCGAACATACAGGGAACGATGGCTACACCTTC.

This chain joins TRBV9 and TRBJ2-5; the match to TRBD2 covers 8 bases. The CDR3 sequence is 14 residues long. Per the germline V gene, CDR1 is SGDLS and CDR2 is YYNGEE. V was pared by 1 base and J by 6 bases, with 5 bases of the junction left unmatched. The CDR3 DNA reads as TGTGCCAGCAGCGTATCCGGGAGGGGGAAGACCCAGTACTTC. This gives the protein CASSVSGRGKTQYF.

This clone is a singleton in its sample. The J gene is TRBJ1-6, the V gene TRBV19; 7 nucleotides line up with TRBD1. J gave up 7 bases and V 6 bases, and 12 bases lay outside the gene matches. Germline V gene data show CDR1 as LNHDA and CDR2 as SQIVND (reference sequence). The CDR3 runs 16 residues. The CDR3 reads CASSRTPGTANSPLHF. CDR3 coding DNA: TGTGCCAGTAGCCGAACGCCGGGGACAGCGAATTCACCCCTCCACTTT.